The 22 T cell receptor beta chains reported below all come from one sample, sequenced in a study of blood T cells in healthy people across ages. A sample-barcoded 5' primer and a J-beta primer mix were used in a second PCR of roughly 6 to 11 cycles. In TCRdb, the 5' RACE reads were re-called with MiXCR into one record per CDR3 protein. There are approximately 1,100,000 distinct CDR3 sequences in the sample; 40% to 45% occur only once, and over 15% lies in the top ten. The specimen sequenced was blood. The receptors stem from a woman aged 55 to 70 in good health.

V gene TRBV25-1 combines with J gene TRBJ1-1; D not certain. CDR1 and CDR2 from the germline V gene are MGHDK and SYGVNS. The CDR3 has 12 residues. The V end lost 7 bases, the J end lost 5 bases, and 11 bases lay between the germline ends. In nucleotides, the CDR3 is TGTGCCAGCACGGCACCTGGGACTGAAGCTTTCTTT. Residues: CASTAPGTEAFF.

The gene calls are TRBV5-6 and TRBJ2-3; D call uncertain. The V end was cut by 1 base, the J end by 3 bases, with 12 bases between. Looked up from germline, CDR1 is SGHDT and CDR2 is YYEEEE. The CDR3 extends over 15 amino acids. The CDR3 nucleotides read TGTGCCAGCAGCTTGTTGGAACCAGCGACAGATACGCAGTATTTT. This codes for CASSLLEPATDTQYF.

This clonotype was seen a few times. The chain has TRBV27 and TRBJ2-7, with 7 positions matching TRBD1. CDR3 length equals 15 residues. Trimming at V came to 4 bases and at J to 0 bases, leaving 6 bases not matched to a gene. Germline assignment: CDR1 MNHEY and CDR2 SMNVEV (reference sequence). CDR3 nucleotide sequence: TGTGCCAGCAGTTCAGAGGGACAGTTCTCCTACGAGCAGTACTTC. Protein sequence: CASSSEGQFSYEQYF.

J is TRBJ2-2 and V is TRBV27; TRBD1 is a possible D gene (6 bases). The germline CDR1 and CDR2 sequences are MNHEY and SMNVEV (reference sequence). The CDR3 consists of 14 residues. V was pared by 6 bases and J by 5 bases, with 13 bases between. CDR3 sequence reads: CASRIQGETGELFF. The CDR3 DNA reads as TGTGCCAGCAGGATACAGGGAGAGACCGGGGAGCTGTTTTTT.

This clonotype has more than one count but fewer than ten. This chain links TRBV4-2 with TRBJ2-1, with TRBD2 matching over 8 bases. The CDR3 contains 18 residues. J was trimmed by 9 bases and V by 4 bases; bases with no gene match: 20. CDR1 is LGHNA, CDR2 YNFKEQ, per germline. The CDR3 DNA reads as TGTGCCAGCAGCCGAGGACCAGGGAGACGAGCGGGAGATAGTGAGCAGTTCTTC. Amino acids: CASSRGPGRRAGDSEQFF.

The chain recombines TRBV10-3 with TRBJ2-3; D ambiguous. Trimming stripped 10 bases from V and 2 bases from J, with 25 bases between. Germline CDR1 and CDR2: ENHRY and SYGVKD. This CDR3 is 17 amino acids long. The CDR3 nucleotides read TGTGCCACCCCGAAGGTTAATTTTTGCACAGCCACAGATACGCAGTATTTT. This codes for CATPKVNFCTATDTQYF.

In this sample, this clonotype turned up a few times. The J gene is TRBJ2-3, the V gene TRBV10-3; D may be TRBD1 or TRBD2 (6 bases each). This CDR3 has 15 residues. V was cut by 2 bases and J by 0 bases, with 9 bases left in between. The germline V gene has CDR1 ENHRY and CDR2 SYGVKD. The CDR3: CAISERGPSTDTQYF. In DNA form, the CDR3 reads TGTGCCATCAGTGAGCGGGGGCCTAGCACAGATACGCAGTATTTT.

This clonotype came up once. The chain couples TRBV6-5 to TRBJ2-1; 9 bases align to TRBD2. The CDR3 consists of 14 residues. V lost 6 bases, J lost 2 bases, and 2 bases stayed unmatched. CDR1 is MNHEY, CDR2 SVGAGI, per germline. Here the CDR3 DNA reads TGTGCCAGCAGGGAGCGGGAGGCCTACAATGAGCAGTTCTTC. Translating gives CASREREAYNEQFF.

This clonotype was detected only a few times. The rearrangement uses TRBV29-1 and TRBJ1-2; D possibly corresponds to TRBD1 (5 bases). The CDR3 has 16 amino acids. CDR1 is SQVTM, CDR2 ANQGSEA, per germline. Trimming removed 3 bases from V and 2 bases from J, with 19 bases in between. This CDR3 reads CSVDGARGDLNYGYTF. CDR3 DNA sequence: TGCAGCGTTGATGGGGCCCGGGGGGACCTGAACTATGGCTACACCTTC. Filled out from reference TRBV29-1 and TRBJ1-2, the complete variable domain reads SAVISQKPSRDICQRGTSLTIQCQVDSQVTMMFWYRQQPGQSLTLIATANQGSEATYESGFVIDKFPISRPNLTFSTLTVSNMSPEDSSIYLCSVDGARGDLNYGYTFGSGTRLTVV.

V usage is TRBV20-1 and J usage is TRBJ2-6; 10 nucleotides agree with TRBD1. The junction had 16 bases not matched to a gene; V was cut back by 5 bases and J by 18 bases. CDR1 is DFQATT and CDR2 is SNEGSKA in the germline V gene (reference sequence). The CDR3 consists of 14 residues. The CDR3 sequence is CSAPRQGAYPSWTF. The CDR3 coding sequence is TGCAGTGCTCCTAGACAGGGGGCGTACCCGTCCTGGACTTTC.

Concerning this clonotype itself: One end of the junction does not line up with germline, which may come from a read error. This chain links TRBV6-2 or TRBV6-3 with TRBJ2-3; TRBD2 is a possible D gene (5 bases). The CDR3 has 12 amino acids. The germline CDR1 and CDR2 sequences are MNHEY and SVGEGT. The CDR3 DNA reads TGTGCCAGCAGTTTCGAGGGAGATGCGCAGTATTTT. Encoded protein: CASSFEGDAQYF.

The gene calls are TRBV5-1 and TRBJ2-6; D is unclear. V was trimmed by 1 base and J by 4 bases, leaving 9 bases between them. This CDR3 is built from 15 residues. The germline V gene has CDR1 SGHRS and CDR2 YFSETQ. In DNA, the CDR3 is TGCGCCAGCAGCTTGCTGGGCTGGGGGGCCAACGTCCTGACTTTC. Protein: CASSLLGWGANVLTF.

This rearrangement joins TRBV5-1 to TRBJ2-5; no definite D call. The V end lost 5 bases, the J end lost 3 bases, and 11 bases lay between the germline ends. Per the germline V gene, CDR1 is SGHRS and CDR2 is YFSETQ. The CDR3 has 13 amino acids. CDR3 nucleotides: TGCGCCAGCAGAGAGGAGTTAGAAGAGACCCAGTACTTC. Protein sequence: CASREELEETQYF. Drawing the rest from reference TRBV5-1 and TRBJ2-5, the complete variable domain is KAGVTQTPRYLIKTRGQQVTLSCSPISGHRSVSWYQQTPGQGLQFLFEYFSETQRNKGNFPGRFSGRQFSNSRSEMNVSTLELGDSALYLCASREELEETQYFGPGTRLLVL.

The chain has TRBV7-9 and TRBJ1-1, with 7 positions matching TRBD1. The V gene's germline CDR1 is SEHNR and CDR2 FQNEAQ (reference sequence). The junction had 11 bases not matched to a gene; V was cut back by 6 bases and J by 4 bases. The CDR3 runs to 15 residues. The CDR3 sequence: CASSSTGWMGTEAFF. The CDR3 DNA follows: TGTGCCAGCAGTTCGACAGGGTGGATGGGCACTGAAGCTTTCTTT.

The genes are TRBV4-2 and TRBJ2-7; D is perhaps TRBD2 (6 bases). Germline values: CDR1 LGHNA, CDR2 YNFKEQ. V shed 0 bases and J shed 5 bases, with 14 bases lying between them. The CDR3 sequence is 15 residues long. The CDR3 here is CASSQERGTYHEQYF. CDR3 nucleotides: TGTGCCAGCAGCCAAGAACGCGGGACGTATCACGAGCAGTACTTC.

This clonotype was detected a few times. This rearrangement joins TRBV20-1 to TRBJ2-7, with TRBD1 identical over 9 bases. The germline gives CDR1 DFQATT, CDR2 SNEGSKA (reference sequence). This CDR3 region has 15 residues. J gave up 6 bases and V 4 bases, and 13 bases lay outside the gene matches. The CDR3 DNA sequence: TGCAGTGCTAAACGACAGGGGGAAGGTCAGTCCGAGCAGTACTTC. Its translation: CSAKRQGEGQSEQYF.

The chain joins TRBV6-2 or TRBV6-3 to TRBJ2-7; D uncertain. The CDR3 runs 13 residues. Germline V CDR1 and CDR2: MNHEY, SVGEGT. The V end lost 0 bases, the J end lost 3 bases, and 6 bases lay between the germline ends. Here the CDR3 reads CASSYSYIYEQYF. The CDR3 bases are TGTGCCAGCAGTTACTCTTACATCTACGAGCAGTACTTC.

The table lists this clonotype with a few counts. CDR3 region: CASSQGGTSGRRSGANVLTF. In DNA form, the CDR3 reads TGTGCCAGCAGCCAAGGGGGGACTAGCGGGAGGCGTTCTGGGGCCAACGTCCTGACTTTC. The rearrangement links TRBV3-1 to TRBJ2-6, with 15 bases that match TRBD2. V lost 1 base to trimming and J lost 1 base; unmatched junction nucleotides: 5. CDR3 length: 20 residues. Looked up from germline, CDR1 is LGHDT and CDR2 is YNNKEL (reference sequence).

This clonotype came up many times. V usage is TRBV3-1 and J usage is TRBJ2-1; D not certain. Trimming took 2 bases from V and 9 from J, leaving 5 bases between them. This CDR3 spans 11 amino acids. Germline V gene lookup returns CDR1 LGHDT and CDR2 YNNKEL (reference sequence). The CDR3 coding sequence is TGTGCCAGCAGCCAATCTGGTGAGCAGTTCTTC. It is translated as CASSQSGEQFF.

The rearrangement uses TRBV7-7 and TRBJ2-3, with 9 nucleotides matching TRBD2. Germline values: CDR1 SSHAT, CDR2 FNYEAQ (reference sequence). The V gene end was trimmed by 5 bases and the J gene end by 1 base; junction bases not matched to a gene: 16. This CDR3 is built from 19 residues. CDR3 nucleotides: TGTGCCAGCAGCCCCAACCTCCCTAGCGGGGCTGGGCGCACAGATACGCAGTATTTT. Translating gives CASSPNLPSGAGRTDTQYF.

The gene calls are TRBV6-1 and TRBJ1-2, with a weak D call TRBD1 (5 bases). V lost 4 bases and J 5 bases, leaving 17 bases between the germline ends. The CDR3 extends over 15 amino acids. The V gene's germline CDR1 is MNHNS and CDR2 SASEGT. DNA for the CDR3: TGTGCCAGCAGTGCGGCTTCCGACAGTGCTTATGGCTACACCTTC. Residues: CASSAASDSAYGYTF.

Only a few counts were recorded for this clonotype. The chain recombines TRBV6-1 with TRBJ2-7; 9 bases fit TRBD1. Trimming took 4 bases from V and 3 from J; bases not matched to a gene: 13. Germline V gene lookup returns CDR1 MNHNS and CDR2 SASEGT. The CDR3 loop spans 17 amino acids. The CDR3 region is CASSVVGGQGTFYEQYF. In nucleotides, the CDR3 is TGTGCCAGCAGTGTCGTGGGGGGACAGGGAACTTTCTACGAGCAGTACTTC.